This is a list of T cell receptor beta chains from one sample in a study of shared clonotypes between healthy human individuals. Method: immunoSEQ multiplex PCR; TCRdb's copy keeps in-frame clones and lacks some. The sample has 2.3 million or so clones, 90% to 95% seen once; the top ten hold 0.35% to 0.5%. Specimen: naive CD4+ T cells from PBMCs. These receptors all stem from a man between 18 and 29 years old in good health. Some clones in this sample may be carry-over from other donors' samples. CDR3s include the opening cysteine and the closing phenylalanine or tryptophan. D genes are given only for firm matches. Rows may omit the clone size; those that give it use once, few, many or a size class.

J gene: TRBJ1-5
V gene: TRBV7-2
D gene: TRBD1
clone size: NA
CDR3 protein: CASSPQAGTAQHF
CDR3 DNA: TGTGCCAGCAGCCCTCAGGCCGGGACAGCCCAGCATTTT

J gene: TRBJ2-3
V gene: TRBV4-2
D gene: NA
clone size: NA
CDR3 protein: CASSHPGRGAGVAQYF
CDR3 DNA: TGTGCCAGCAGCCACCCGGGACGGGGGGCCGGGGTGGCGCAGTATTTT

J gene: TRBJ1-2
V gene: TRBV6-1
D gene: NA
clone size: few
CDR3 protein: CASTDWGYTF
CDR3 DNA: TGTGCCAGCACCGACTGGGGCTACACCTTC

J gene: TRBJ1-2
V gene: TRBV18
D gene: NA
clone size: NA
CDR3 protein: CASSLANYGYTF
CDR3 DNA: TGTGCCAGCTCCCTGGCTAACTATGGCTACACCTTC

J gene: TRBJ2-1
V gene: TRBV7-2
D gene: NA
clone size: NA
CDR3 protein: CASSSTAGRVYEQFF
CDR3 DNA: TGTGCCAGCAGCTCAACCGCCGGCAGGGTATACGAGCAGTTCTTC

J gene: TRBJ2-5
V gene: TRBV7-3
D gene: NA
clone size: once
CDR3 protein: CASSLSGGQGFQETQYF
CDR3 DNA: TGTGCCAGCAGCTTATCGGGCGGGCAAGGGTTTCAAGAGACCCAGTACTTC

J gene: TRBJ1-1
V gene: TRBV28
D gene: NA
clone size: NA
CDR3 protein: CASRRGEGRSPRVTEAFF
CDR3 DNA: TGTGCCAGCAGACGGGGTGAGGGGCGAAGTCCCAGAGTGACTGAAGCTTTCTTT

J gene: TRBJ1-2
V gene: TRBV28
D gene: NA
clone size: NA
CDR3 protein: CASRQGQGNYGYTF
CDR3 DNA: TGTGCCAGCAGGCAGGGGCAGGGTAACTATGGCTACACCTTC

J gene: TRBJ2-5
V gene: TRBV7-9
D gene: NA
clone size: NA
CDR3 protein: CASSLNRETQYF
CDR3 DNA: TGTGCCAGCAGCCTGAATAGGGAGACCCAGTACTTC

J gene: TRBJ2-3
V gene: TRBV6-4
D gene: TRBD2
clone size: NA
CDR3 protein: CASSDKRLAGTDTQYF
CDR3 DNA: TGTGCCAGCAGTGATAAGAGACTAGCGGGCACAGATACGCAGTATTTT